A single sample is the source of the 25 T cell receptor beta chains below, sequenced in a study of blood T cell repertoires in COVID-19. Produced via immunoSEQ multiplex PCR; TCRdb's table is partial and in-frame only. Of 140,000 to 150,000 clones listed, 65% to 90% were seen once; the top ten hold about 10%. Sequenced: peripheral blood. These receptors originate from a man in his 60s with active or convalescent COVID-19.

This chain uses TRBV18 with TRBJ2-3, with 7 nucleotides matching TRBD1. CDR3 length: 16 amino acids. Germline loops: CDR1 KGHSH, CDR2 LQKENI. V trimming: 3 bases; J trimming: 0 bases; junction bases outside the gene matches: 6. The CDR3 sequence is CASSPPGTASTDTQYF. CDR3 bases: TGTGCCAGCTCACCTCCCGGGACAGCTAGCACAGATACGCAGTATTTT.

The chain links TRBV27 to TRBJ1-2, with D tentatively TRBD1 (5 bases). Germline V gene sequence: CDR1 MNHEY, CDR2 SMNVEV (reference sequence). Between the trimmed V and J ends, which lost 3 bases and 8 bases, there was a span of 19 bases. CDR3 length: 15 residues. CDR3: CASSFTRQGVNGYTF. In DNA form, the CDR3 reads TGTGCCAGCAGTTTCACCCGCCAAGGGGTAAACGGCTACACCTTC.

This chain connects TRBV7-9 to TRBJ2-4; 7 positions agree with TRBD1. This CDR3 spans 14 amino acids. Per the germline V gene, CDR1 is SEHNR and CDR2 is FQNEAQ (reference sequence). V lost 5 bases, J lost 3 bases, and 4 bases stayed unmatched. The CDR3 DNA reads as TGTGCCAGCAGCCCCAGGGACAGCAAAAACATTCAGTACTTC. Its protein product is CASSPRDSKNIQYF.

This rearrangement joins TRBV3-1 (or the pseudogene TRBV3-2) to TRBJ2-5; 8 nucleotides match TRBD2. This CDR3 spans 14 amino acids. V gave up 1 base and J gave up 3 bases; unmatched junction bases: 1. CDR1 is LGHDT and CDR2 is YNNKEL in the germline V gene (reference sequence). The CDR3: CASSQGGLEETQYF. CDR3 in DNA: TGTGCCAGCAGCCAAGGGGGACTAGAAGAGACCCAGTACTTC.

CDR3: CASSLGASGRAMVPFF. CDR3 DNA: TGTGCCAGCAGCTTAGGGGCTAGCGGGAGGGCCATGGTACCGTTCTTC. The genes are TRBV7-2 and TRBJ2-1, with TRBD2 identical over 12 bases. With V trimmed by 1 base and J by 15 bases, 13 bases remained unmatched. Germline values: CDR1 SGHTA, CDR2 FQGNSA. There are 16 residues in the CDR3.

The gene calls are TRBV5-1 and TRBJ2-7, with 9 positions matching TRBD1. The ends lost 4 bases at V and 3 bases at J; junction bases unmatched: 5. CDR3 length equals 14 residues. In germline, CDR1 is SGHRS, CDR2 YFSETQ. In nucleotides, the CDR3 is TGCGCCAGCAGCCTGTTGGACAGGGGCTACGAGCAGTACTTC. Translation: CASSLLDRGYEQYF. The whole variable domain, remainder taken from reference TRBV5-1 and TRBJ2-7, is KAGVTQTPRYLIKTRGQQVTLSCSPISGHRSVSWYQQTPGQGLQFLFEYFSETQRNKGNFPGRFSGRQFSNSRSEMNVSTLELGDSALYLCASSLLDRGYEQYFGPGTRLTVT.

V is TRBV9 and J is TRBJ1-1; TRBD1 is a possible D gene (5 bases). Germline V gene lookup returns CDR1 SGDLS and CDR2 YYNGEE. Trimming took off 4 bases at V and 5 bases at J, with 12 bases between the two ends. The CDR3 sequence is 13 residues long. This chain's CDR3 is CASSNQGITEAFF. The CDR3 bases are TGTGCCAGCAGCAACCAGGGTATAACTGAAGCTTTCTTT.

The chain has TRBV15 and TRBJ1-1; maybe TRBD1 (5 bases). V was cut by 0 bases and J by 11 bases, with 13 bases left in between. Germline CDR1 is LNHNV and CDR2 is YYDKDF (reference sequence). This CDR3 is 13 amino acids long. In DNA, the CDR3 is TGTGCCACCAGCAGAGATCGGAGGGGAAGTGCTTTCTTT. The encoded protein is CATSRDRRGSAFF.

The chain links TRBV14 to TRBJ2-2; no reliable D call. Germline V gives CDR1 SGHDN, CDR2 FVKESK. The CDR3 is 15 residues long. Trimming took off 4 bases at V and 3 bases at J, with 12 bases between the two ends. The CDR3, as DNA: TGTGCCAGCAGCCCCTGGGCCAGTCACACCGGGGAGCTGTTTTTT. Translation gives CASSPWASHTGELFF.

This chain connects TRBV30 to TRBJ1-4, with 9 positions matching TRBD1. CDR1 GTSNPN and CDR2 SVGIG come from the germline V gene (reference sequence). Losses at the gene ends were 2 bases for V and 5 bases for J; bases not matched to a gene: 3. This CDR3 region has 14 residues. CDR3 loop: CAWSKGQGNEKLFF. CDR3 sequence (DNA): TGTGCCTGGAGTAAGGGACAGGGAAATGAAAAACTGTTTTTT.

The CDR3 DNA reads as TGTGCCAGCAGTTCCGGGACAGAGGCCATGGCTAATGAAAAACTGTTTTTT. It encodes CASSSGTEAMANEKLFF. The chain employs TRBV2 and TRBJ1-4, with 7 bases identical to TRBD1. The V gene end was trimmed by 5 bases and the J gene end by 3 bases; junction bases not matched to a gene: 12. The CDR3 is 17 amino acids. Germline-derived CDR1 and CDR2 are SNHLY and FYNNEI.

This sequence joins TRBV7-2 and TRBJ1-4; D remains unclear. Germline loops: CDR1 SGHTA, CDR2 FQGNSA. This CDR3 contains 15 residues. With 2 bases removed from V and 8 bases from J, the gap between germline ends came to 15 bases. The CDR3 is CASSLNRSLREKLFF. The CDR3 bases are TGTGCCAGCAGCTTAAACCGGTCCTTGAGGGAAAAACTGTTTTTT.

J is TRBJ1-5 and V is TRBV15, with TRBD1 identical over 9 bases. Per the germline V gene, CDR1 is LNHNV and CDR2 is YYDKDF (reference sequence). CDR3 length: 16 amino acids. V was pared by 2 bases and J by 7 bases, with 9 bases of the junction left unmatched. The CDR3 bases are TGTGCCACCAGCAGAAAGGACAGGGGATATCAGCAGCCCCAGCATTTT. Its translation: CATSRKDRGYQQPQHF.

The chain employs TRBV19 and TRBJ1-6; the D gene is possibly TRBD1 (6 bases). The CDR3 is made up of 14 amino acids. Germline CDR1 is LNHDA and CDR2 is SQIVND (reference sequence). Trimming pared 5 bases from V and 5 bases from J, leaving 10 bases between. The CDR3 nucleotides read TGTGCCAGTAGTCCCCCAGGGGATAATTCACCCCTCCACTTT. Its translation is CASSPPGDNSPLHF.

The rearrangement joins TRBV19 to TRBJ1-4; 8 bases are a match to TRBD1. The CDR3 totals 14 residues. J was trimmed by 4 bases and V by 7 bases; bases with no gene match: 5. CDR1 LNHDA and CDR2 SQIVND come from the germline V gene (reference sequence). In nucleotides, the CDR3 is TGTGCCAGTACCCGGACAGGGAATAATGAAAAACTGTTTTTT. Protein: CASTRTGNNEKLFF.

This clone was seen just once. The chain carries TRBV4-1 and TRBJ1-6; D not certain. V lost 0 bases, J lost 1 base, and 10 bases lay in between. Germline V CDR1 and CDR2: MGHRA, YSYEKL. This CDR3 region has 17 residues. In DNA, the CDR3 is TGCGCCAGCAGCCAAGATCACGGGATTTCCTATAATTCACCCCTCCACTTT. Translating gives CASSQDHGISYNSPLHF.

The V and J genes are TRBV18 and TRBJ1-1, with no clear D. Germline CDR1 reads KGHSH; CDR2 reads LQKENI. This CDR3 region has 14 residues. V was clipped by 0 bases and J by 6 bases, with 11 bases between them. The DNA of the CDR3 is TGTGCCAGCTCACCACCAGGTACCGGGTCTGAAGCTTTCTTT. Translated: CASSPPGTGSEAFF.

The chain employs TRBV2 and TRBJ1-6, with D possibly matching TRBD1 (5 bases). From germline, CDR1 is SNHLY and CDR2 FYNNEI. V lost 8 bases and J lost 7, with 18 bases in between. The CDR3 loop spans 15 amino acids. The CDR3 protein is CASEPQGNLNSPLHF. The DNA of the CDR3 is TGTGCCAGCGAACCCCAGGGTAATTTAAATTCACCCCTCCACTTT.

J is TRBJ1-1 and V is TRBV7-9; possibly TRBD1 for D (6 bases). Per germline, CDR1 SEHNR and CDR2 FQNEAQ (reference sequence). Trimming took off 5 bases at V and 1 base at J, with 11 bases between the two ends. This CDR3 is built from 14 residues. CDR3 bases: TGTGCCAGCAGCCCGGGGGGCAGGAACACTGAAGCTTTCTTT. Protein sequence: CASSPGGRNTEAFF.

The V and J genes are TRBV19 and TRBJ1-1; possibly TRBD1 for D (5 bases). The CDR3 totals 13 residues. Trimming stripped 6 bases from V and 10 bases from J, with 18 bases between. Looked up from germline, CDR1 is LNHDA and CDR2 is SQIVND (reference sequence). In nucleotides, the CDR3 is TGTGCCAGTAGCCCGAATTTGGGGGAGGGAGCTTTCTTT. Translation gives CASSPNLGEGAFF.

The CDR3 loop reads CSGGLAGGTDTQYF. For the CDR3, the DNA is TGCAGCGGGGGACTAGCGGGGGGCACAGATACGCAGTATTTT. V is TRBV29-1 and J is TRBJ2-3; 14 nucleotides agree with TRBD2. V lost 7 bases to trimming and J lost 1 base; unmatched junction nucleotides: 1. The CDR3 is 14 residues long. Germline CDR1 reads SQVTM; CDR2 reads ANQGSEA.

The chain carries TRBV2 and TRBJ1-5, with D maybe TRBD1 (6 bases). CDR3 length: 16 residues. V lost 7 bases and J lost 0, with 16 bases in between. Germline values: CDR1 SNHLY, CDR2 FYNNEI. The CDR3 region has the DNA TGTGCCAGCAAACAGGACAGACCGCTTAGCAATCAGCCCCAGCATTTT. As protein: CASKQDRPLSNQPQHF.

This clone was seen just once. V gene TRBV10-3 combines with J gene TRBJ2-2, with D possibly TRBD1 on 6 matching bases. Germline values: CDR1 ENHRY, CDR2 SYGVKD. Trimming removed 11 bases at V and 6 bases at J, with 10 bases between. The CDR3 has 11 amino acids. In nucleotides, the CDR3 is TGTGCCTCAGGGGTGGCCGGGGAGCTGTTTTTT. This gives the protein CASGVAGELFF.

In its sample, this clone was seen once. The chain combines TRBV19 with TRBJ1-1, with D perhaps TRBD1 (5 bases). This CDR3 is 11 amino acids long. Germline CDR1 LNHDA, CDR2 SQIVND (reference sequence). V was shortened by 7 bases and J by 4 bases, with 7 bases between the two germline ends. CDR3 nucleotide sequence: TGTGCCAGTATCAGGGCCACTGAAGCTTTCTTT. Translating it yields CASIRATEAFF. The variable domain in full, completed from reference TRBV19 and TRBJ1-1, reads DGGITQSPKYLFRKEGQNVTLSCEQNLNHDAMYWYRQDPGQGLRLIYYSQIVNDFQKGDIAEGYSVSREKKESFPLTVTSAQKNPTAFYLCASIRATEAFFGQGTRLTVV.

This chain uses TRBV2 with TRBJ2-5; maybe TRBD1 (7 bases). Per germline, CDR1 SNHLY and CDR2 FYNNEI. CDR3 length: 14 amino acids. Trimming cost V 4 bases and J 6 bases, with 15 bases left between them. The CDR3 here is CASSGAGGRKTQYF. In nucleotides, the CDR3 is TGTGCCAGCAGTGGGGCAGGGGGGCGGAAGACCCAGTACTTC.